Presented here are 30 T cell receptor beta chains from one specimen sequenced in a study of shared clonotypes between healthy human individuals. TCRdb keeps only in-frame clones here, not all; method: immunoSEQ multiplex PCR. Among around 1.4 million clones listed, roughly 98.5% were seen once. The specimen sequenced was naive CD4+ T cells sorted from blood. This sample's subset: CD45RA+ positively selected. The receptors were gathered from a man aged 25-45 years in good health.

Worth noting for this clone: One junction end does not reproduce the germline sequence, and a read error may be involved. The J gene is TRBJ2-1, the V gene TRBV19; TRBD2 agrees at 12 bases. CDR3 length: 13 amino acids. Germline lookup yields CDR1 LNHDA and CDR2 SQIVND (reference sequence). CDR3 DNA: TGTGCCAGTAGTAGAGAAACTAGCGGGAGGCGGGTCTTC. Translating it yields CASSRETSGRRVF.

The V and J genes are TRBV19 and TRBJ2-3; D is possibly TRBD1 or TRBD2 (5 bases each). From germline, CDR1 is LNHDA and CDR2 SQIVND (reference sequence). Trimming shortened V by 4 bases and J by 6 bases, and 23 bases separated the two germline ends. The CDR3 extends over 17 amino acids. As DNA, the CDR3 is TGTGCCAGTAGTAAGAGGGTCTCGGGGCAACCTGCGGATACGCAGTATTTT. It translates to CASSKRVSGQPADTQYF.

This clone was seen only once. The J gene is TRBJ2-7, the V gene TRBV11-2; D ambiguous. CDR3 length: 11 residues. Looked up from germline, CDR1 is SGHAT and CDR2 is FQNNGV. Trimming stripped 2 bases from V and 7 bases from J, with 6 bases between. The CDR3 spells CASSLTNEQYF. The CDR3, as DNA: TGTGCCAGCAGCTTAACGAATGAGCAGTACTTC.

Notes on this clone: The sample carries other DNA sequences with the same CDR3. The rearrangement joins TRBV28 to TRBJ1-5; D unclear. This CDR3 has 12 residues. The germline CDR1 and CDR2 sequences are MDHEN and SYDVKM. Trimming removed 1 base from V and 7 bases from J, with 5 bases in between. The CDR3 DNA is TGTGCCAGCAGTTTATTGCTACAGCCCCAGCATTTT. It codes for CASSLLLQPQHF.

The CDR3 protein is CASSWDRVTDTQYF. The CDR3 nucleotides are TGCGCCAGCAGCTGGGACAGGGTAACAGATACGCAGTATTTT. This sequence joins TRBV5-1 and TRBJ2-3; 9 positions agree with TRBD1. Germline CDR1 and CDR2: SGHRS and YFSETQ. The CDR3 length is 14 residues. The V segment lost 3 bases and the J segment 3 bases; nucleotides outside the gene matches: 2.

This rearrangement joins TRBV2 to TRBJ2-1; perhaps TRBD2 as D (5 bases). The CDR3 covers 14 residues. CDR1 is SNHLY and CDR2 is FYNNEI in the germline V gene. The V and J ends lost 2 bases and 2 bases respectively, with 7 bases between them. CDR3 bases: TGTGCCAGCAGTGAAATAGCGACCTACAATGAGCAGTTCTTC. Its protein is CASSEIATYNEQFF.

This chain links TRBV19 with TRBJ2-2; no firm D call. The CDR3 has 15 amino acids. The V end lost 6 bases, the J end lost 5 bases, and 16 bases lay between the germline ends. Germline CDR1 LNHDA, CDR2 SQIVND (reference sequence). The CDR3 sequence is CASSNGPSVTGELFF. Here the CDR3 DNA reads TGTGCCAGTAGCAACGGGCCTAGTGTTACCGGGGAGCTGTTTTTT.

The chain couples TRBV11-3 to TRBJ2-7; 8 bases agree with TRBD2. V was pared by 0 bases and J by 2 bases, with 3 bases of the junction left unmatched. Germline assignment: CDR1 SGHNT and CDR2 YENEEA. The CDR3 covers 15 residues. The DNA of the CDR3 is TGTGCCAGCAGCTTAGATAGGACTAGCACCTACGAGCAGTACTTC. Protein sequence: CASSLDRTSTYEQYF.

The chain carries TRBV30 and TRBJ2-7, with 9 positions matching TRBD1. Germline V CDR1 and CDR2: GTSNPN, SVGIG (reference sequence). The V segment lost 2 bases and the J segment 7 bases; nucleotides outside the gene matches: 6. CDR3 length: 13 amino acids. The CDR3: CAWSKGQGGEQYF. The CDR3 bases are TGTGCCTGGAGTAAGGGACAGGGTGGGGAGCAGTACTTC.

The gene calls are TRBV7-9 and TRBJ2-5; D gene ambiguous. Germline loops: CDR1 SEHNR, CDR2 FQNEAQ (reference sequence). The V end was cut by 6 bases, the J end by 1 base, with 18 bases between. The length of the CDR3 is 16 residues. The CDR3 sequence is CASSLKGTLIQETQYF. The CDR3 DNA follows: TGTGCCAGCAGTTTAAAGGGAACCTTAATCCAAGAGACCCAGTACTTC.

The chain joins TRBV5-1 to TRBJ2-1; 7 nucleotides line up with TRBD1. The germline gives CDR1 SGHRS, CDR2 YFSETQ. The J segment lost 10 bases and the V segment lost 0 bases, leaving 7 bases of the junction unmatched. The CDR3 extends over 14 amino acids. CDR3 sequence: CASSLAPGQSEQFF. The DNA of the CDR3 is TGCGCCAGCAGCTTGGCCCCGGGACAGTCGGAGCAGTTCTTC.

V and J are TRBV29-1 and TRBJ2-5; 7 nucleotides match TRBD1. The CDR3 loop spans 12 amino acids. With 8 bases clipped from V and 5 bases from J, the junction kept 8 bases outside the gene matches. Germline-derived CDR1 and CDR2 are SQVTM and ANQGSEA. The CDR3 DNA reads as TGCAGCACCTCTACAGGGGACGAGACCCAGTACTTC. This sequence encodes CSTSTGDETQYF.

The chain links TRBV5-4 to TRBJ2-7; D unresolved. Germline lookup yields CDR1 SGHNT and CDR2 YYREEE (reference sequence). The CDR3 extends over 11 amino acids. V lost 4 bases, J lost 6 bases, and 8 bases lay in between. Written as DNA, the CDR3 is TGTGCCAGCAGCGGACGGACCGAGCAGTACTTC. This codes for CASSGRTEQYF. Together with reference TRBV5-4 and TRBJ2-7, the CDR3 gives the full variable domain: ETGVTQSPTHLIKTRGQQVTLRCSSQSGHNTVSWYQQALGQGPQFIFQYYREEENGRGNFPPRFSGLQFPNYSSELNVNALELDDSALYLCASSGRTEQYFGPGTRLTVT.

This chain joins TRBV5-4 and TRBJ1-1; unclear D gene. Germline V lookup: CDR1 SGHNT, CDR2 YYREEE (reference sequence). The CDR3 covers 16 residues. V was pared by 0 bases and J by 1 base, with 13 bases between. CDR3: CASSLVAGLRNTEAFF. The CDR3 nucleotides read TGTGCCAGCAGCTTGGTAGCAGGCTTAAGGAACACTGAAGCTTTCTTT.

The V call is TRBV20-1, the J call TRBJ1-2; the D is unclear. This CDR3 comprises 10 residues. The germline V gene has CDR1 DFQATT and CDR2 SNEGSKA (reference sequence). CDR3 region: CMTSNYGYTF. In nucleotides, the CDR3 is TGCATGACTTCTAACTATGGCTACACCTTC.

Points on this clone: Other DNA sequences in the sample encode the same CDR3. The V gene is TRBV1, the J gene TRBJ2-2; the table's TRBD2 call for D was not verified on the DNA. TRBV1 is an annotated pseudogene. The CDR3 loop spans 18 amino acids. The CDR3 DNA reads TGCACCAGCAGCTTCGGACTAGCGGGAGGTTTACGGCCTGGGGAGCTGTTTTTT. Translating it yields CTSSFGLAGGLRPGELFF.

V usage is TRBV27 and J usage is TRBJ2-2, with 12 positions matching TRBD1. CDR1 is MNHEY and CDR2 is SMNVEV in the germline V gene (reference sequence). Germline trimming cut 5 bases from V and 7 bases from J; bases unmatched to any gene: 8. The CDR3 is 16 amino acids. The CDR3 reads CASSPGQGAPHGELFF. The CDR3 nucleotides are TGTGCCAGCAGTCCGGGACAGGGGGCGCCCCACGGGGAGCTGTTTTTT.

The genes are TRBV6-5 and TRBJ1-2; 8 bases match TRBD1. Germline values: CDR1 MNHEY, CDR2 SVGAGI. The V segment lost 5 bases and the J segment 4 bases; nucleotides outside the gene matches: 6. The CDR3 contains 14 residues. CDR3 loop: CASSDAGTGYGYTF. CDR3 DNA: TGTGCCAGCAGTGATGCCGGGACAGGCTATGGCTACACCTTC.

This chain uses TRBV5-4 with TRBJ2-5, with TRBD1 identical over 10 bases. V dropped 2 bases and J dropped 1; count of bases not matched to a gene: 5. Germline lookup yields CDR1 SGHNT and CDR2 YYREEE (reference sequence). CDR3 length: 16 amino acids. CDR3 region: CASSFGDRGLQETQYF. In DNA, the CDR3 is TGTGCCAGCAGCTTTGGAGACAGGGGGCTCCAAGAGACCCAGTACTTC. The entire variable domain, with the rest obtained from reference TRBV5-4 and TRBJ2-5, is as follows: ETGVTQSPTHLIKTRGQQVTLRCSSQSGHNTVSWYQQALGQGPQFIFQYYREEENGRGNFPPRFSGLQFPNYSSELNVNALELDDSALYLCASSFGDRGLQETQYFGPGTRLLVL.

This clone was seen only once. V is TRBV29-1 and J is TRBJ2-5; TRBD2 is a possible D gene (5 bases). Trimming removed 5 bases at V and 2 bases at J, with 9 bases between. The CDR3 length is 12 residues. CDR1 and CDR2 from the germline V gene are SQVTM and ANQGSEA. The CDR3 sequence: CSVPRGQETQYF. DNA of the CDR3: TGCAGCGTTCCCCGGGGACAAGAGACCCAGTACTTC.

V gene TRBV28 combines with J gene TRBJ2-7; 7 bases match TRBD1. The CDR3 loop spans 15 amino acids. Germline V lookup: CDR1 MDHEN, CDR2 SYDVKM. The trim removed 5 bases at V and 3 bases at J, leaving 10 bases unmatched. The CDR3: CASSTPSQGDYEQYF. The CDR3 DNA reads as TGTGCCAGCAGTACGCCCTCTCAGGGGGACTACGAGCAGTACTTC.

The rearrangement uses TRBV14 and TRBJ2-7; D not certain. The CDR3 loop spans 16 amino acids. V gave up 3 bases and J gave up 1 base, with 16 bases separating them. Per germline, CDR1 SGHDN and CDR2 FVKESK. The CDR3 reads CASSHRIPTASYEQYF. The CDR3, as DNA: TGTGCCAGCAGCCATCGCATTCCGACCGCTTCCTACGAGCAGTACTTC.

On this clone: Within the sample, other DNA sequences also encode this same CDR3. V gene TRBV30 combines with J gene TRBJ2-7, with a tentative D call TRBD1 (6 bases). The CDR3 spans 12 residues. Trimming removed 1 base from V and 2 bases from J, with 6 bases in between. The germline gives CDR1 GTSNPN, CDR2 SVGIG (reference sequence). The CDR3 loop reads CAWSGGPYEQYF. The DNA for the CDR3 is TGTGCCTGGAGTGGGGGGCCCTACGAGCAGTACTTC. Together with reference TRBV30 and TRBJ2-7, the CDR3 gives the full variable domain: SQTIHQWPATLVQPVGSPLSLECTVEGTSNPNLYWYRQAAGRGLQLLFYSVGIGQISSEVPQNLSASRPQDRQFILSSKKLLLSDSGFYLCAWSGGPYEQYFGPGTRLTVT.

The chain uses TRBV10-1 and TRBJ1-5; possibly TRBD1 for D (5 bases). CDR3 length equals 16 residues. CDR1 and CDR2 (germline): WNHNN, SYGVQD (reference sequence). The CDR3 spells CAYLPEGPHSNQPQHF. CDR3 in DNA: TGCGCATATTTACCTGAGGGACCTCATAGCAATCAGCCCCAGCATTTT.

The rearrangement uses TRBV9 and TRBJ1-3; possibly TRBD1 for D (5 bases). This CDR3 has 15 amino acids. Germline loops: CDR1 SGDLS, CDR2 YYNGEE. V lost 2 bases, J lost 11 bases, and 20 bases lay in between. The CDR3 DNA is TGTGCCAGCAGCGTTCGAGTGCCTGGGGAGGGACCCATATATTTT. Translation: CASSVRVPGEGPIYF.

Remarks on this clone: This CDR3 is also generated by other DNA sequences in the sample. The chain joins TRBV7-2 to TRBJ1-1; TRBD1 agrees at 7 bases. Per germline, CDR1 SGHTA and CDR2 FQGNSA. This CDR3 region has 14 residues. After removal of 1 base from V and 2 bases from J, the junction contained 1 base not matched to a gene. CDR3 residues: CASSLGQGNTEAFF. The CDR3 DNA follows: TGTGCCAGCAGCTTAGGACAGGGTAACACTGAAGCTTTCTTT.

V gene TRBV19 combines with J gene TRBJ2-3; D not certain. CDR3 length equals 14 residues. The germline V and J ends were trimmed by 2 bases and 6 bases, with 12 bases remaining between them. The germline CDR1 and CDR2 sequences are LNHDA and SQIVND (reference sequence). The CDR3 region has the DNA TGTGCCAGTAGTATATCTACCAAGACCGATACGCAGTATTTT. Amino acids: CASSISTKTDTQYF.

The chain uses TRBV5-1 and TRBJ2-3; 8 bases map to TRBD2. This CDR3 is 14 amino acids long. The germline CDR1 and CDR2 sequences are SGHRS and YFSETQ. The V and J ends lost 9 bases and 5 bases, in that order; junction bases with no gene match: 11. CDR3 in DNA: TGCGCCACCCGAGCGGGAGCAGGAGGAGATACGCAGTATTTT. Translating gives CATRAGAGGDTQYF.

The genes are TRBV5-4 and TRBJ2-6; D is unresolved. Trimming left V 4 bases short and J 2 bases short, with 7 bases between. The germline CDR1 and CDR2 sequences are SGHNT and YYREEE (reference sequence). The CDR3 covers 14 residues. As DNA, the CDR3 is TGTGCCAGCAGCCGACCCGCTGGGGCCAACGTCCTGACTTTC. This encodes CASSRPAGANVLTF.

The CDR3 bases are TGTGCCACCAGCAGAGAGTGGGCTGGGGGCTACGAGCAGTACTTC. As protein: CATSREWAGGYEQYF. The gene calls are TRBV15 and TRBJ2-7; D may correspond to TRBD1 or TRBD2 (5 bases each). Trimming took 0 bases from V and 3 from J, leaving 12 bases between them. Germline CDR1 LNHNV, CDR2 YYDKDF (reference sequence). This CDR3 contains 15 residues. The whole variable domain, filled in from reference TRBV15 and TRBJ2-7, reads DAMVIQNPRYQVTQFGKPVTLSCSQTLNHNVMYWYQQKSSQAPKLLFHYYDKDFNNEADTPDNFQSRRPNTSFCFLDIRSPGLGDTAMYLCATSREWAGGYEQYFGPGTRLTVT.